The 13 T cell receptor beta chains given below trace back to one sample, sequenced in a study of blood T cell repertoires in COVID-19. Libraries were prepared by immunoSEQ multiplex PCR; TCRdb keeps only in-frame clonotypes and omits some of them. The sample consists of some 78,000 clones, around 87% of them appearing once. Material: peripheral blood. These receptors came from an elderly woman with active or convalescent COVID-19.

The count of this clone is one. The CDR3 loop reads CASSLGPGQGSGNTIYF. The DNA of the CDR3 is TGTGCCAGCAGCTTAGGACCGGGACAGGGATCTGGAAACACCATATATTTT. The chain has TRBV7-2 and TRBJ1-3; 9 bases align to TRBD1. Germline V gene lookup returns CDR1 SGHTA and CDR2 FQGNSA. V trimming: 1 base; J trimming: 1 base; junction bases outside the gene matches: 5. CDR3 length: 17 amino acids. The full variable domain, with the rest looked up from reference TRBV7-2 and TRBJ1-3, is GAGVSQSPSNKVTEKGKDVELRCDPISGHTALYWYRQSLGQGLEFLIYFQGNSAPDKSGLPSDRFSAERTGGSVSTLTIQRTQQEDSAVYLCASSLGPGQGSGNTIYFGEGSWLTVV.

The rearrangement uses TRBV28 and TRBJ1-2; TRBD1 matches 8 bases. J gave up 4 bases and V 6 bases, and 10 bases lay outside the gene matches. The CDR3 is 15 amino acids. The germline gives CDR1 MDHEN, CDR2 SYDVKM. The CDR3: CASRSQGAFSYGYTF. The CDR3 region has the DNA TGTGCCAGCAGATCCCAGGGGGCATTTAGCTATGGCTACACCTTC.

CDR3 amino acids: CASSPWRADGYEQYF. The CDR3 DNA reads as TGTGCCAGCTCACCATGGAGGGCAGATGGCTACGAGCAGTACTTC. This chain uses TRBV18 with TRBJ2-7; D perhaps matches TRBD2 (6 bases). This CDR3 is built from 15 residues. The V gene lost 2 bases and the J gene lost 3 bases, with 14 bases spanning the gap. CDR1 is KGHSH, CDR2 LQKENI, per germline. Using reference TRBV18 and TRBJ2-7 for the parts outside the CDR3, the full variable domain is NAGVMQNPRHLVRRRGQEARLRCSPMKGHSHVYWYRQLPEEGLKFMVYLQKENIIDESGMPKERFSAEFPKEGPSILRIQQVVRGDSAAYFCASSPWRADGYEQYFGPGTRLTVT.

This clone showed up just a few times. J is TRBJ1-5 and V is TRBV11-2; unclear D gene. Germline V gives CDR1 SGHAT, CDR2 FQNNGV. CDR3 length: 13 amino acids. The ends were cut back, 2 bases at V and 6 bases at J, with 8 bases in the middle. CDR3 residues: CASSLSLGQPQHF. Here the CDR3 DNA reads TGTGCCAGCAGCTTATCTCTCGGTCAGCCCCAGCATTTT.

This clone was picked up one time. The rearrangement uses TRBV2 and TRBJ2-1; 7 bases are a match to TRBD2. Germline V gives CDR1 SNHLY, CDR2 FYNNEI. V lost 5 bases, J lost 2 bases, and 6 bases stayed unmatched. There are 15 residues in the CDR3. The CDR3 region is CASSYSGGPYNEQFF. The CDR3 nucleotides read TGTGCCAGCAGTTACTCGGGAGGCCCCTACAATGAGCAGTTCTTC.

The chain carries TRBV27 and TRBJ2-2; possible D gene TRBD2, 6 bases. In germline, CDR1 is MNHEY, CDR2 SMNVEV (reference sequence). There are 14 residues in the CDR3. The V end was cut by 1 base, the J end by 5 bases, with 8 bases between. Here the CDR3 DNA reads TGTGCCAGCAGTTTATTTGGGGGGACCGGGGAGCTGTTTTTT. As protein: CASSLFGGTGELFF.

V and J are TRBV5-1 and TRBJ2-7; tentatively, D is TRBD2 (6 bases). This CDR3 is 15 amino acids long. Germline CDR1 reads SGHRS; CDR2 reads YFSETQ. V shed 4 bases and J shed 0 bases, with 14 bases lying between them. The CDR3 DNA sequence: TGCGCCAGCAGCCCCACGTACGGGGGCTCCTACGAGCAGTACTTC. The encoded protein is CASSPTYGGSYEQYF.

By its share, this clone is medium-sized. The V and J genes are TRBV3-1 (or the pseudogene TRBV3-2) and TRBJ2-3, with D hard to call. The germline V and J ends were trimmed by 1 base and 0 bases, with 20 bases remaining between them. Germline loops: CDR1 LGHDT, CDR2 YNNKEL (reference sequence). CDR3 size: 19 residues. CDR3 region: CASSQGIVIAATSTDTQYF. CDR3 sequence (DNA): TGTGCCAGCAGCCAAGGGATTGTTATAGCAGCAACTAGCACAGATACGCAGTATTTT.

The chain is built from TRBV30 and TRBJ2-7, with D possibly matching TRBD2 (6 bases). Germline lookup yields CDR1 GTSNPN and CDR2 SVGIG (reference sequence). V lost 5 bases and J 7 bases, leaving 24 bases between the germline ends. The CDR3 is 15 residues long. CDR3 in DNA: TGTGCCTGGTCCCTGGGGGTAGCGGCGGTGGGGGAGCAGTACTTC. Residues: CAWSLGVAAVGEQYF.

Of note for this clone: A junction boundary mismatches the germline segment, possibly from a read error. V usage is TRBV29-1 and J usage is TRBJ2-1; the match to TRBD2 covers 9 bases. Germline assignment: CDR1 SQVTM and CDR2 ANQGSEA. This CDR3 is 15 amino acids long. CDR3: CSVEEGIAGVNEQFF. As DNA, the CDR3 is TGCAGCGTGGAAGAGGGGATAGCGGGAGTCAATGAGCAGTTCTTC.

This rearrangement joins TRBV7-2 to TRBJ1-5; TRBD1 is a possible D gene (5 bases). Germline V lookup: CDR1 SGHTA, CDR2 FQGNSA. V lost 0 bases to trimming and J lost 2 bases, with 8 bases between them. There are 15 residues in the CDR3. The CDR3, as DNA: TGTGCCAGCAGCTTAGCGGAAGGGGGCAATCAGCCCCAGCATTTT. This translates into CASSLAEGGNQPQHF.

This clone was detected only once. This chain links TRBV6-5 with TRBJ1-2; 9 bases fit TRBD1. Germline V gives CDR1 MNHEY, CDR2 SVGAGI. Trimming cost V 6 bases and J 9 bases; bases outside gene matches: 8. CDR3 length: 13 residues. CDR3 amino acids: CASRLTGGDSYTF. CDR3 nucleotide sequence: TGTGCCAGCAGGTTGACAGGGGGTGACAGCTACACCTTC.

CDR3: CATSDPGRGETQYF. In DNA form, the CDR3 reads TGTGCCACCAGTGATCCGGGCAGGGGGGAGACCCAGTACTTC. The chain links TRBV24-1 to TRBJ2-5; 7 bases line up with TRBD1. Germline loops: CDR1 KGHDR, CDR2 SFDVKD. The ends lost 3 bases at V and 5 bases at J; junction bases unmatched: 5. The CDR3 loop spans 14 amino acids.